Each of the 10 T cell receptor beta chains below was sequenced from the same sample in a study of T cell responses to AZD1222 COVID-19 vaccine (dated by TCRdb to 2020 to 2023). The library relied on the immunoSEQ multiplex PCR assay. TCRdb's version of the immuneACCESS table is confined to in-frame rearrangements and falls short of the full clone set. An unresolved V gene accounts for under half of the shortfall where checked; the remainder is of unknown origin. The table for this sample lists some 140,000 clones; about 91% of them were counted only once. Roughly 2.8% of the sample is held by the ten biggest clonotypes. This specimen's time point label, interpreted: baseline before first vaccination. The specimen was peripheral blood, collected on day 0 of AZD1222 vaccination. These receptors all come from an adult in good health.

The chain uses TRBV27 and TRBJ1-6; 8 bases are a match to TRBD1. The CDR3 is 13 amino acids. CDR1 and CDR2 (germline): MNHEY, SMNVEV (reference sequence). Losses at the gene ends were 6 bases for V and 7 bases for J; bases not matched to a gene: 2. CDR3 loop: CASSWTGNSPLHF. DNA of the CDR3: TGTGCCAGCAGCTGGACAGGGAATTCACCCCTCCACTTT.

CDR3 coding DNA: TGTGCCAGCGGCCCCCCGCGCGCGAGAGACGAAAACAATGAGCAGTTCTTC. Protein product: CASGPPRARDENNEQFF. The genes are TRBV21-1 and TRBJ2-1. TRBV21-1 is a pseudogene. This CDR3 has 17 residues.

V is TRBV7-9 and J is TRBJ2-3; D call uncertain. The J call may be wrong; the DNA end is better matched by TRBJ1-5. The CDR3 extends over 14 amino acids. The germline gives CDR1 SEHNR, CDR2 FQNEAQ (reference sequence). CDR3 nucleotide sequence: TGTGCCAGCAGCTTAAGAGCTAGCACAGATACGCAGCATTTT. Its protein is CASSLRASTDTQHF.

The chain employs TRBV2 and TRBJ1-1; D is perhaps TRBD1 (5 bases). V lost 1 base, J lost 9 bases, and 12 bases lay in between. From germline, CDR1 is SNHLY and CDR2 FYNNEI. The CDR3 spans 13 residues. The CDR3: CASSEEGTAKAFF. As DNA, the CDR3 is TGTGCCAGCAGTGAAGAAGGGACGGCTAAAGCTTTCTTT. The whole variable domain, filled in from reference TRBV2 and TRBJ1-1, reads EPEVTQTPSHQVTQMGQEVILRCVPISNHLYFYWYRQILGQKVEFLVSFYNNEISEKSEIFDDQFSVERPDGSNFTLKIRSTKLEDSAMYFCASSEEGTAKAFFGQGTRLTVV.

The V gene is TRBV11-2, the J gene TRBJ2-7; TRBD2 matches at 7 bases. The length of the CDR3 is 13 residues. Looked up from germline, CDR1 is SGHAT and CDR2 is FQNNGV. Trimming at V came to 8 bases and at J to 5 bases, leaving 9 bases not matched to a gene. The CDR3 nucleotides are TGTGCCAGCCGGGGTAGCGGGTTCCACGAGCAGTACTTC. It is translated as CASRGSGFHEQYF.

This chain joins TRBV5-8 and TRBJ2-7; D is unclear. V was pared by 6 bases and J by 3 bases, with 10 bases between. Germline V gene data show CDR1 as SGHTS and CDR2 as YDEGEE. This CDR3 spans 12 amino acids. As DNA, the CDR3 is TGTGCCAGCACCCTCACGATCTACGAGCAGTACTTC. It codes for CASTLTIYEQYF.

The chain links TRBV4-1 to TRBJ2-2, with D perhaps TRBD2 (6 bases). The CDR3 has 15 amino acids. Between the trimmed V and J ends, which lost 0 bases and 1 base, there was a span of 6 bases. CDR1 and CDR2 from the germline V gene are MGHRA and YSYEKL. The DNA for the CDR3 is TGCGCCAGCAGCCAAGACGGGAGGAACACCGGGGAGCTGTTTTTT. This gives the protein CASSQDGRNTGELFF.

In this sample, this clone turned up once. The CDR3 DNA follows: TGTGCCAGCGAGGCGAACACCGGGGAGCTGTTTTTT. Its protein product is CASEANTGELFF. The chain recombines TRBV7-2 with TRBJ2-2; no definite D call. This CDR3 contains 12 residues. V lost 8 bases to trimming and J lost 0 bases, with 4 bases between them. Germline-derived CDR1 and CDR2 are SGHTA and FQGNSA.

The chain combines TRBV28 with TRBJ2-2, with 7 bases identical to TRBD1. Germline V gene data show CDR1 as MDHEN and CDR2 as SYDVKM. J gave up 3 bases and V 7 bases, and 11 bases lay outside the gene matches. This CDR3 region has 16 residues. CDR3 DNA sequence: TGTGCCAGCACCACAGACAGGGCTGTGGACACCGGGGAGCTGTTTTTT. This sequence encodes CASTTDRAVDTGELFF. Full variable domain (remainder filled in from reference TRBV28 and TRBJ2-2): DVKVTQSSRYLVKRTGEKVFLECVQDMDHENMFWYRQDPGLGLRLIYFSYDVKMKEKGDIPEGYSVSREKKERFSLILESASTNQTSMYLCASTTDRAVDTGELFFGEGSRLTVL.

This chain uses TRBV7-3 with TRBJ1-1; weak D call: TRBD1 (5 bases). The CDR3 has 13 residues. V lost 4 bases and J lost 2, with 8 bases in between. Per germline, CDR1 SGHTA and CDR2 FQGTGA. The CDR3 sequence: CASSWGGNTEAFF. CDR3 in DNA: TGTGCCAGCAGCTGGGGGGGAAACACTGAAGCTTTCTTT.